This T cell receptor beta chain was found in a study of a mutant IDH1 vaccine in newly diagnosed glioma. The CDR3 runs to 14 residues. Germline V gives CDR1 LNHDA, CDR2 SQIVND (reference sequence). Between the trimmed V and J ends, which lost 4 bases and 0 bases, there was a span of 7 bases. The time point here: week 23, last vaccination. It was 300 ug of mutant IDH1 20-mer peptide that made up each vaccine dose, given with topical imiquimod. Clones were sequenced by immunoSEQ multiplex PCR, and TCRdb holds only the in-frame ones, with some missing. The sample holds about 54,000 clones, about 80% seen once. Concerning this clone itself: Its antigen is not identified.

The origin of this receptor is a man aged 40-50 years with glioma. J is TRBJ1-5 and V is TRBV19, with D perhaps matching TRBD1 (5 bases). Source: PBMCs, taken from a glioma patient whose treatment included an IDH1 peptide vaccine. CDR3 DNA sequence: TGTGCCAGTAGTAGACAGTATAGCAATCAGCCCCAGCATTTT. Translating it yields CASSRQYSNQPQHF.